This T cell receptor beta chain came from a study of blood T cells in healthy people across ages. Turning to the study itself: About one barcoded beta molecule per two T cells was the capture yield of template switching.

Together with a sample-barcoded 5' primer, a J-beta primer mix was included in a second PCR lasting 7 to 11 cycles. Carrying 12 random nucleotides, a template-switch adaptor labeled each individual cDNA molecule. TCRdb re-derived calls from the 5' RACE reads in MiXCR, one entry per CDR3 protein. The sample lists around 1.5 million distinct CDR3 sequences; about 31% were seen once. V was cut by 8 bases and J by 4 bases, with 14 bases left in between. The CDR3 covers 13 residues. CDR1 MGHRA and CDR2 YSYEKL come from the germline V gene. Specimen: blood. This chain links TRBV4-1 with TRBJ2-5; no clear D. The sequence derives from a woman in her twenties or thirties in good health. This CDR3 reads CASPPPVRETQYF. The CDR3 DNA follows: TGCGCCAGCCCGCCCCCCGTCCGAGAGACCCAGTACTTC.